Given below is one TCR beta chain in context. Its antigen is not identified. This sample is part of a study of siplizumab effects on memory and regulatory T cells. Study-wide results and limits: Researchers could not give a naive or memory phenotype to roughly 75-95% of proliferating CD4+ or CD8+ clones. Naive T cells looked more diverse than memory cells, and they looked like major contributors to the alloresponse. Proliferating siplizumab-cultured Tregs lacked confirmed suppressive function.

Per germline, CDR1 MNHEY and CDR2 SVGAGI. The CDR3 spans 11 residues. Trimming took 5 bases from V and 6 from J, leaving 7 bases between them. TCR templates, some 93,000 per sample, were assayed. Here immunoSEQ multiplex PCR was the method, and the copy in TCRdb shows in-frame clones only, minus some. The sample lists more than 90,000 clones; 85% to 95% were seen once. The chain couples TRBV6-5 to TRBJ1-2; D gene unclear. Sequences were obtained from non-Treg CD4+ T cells sorted from blood. The TCR sequence derives from a human donor in good health. CDR3 protein: CASSEVDGYTF. CDR3 sequence (DNA): TGTGCCAGCAGTGAGGTCGATGGCTACACCTTC.